This record covers a single TCR beta chain. Its antigen is still unknown. It was genomic DNA that served as the template for profiling TCR beta VDJ and CDR3. TCRdb reanalysed the reads using MiXCR and keeps one entry per CDR3 protein. The table has roughly 160,000 distinct CDR3 sequences, 63% seen once. This entry belongs to a study of CD8+CD57+ T cells in acquired aplastic anemia. Study information: Mean DNA quantity obtained from sorted CD4+ and CD8+ cells was 2.5 to 4 ug.

The germline gives CDR1 MRHNA, CDR2 SNTAGT. The CDR3 spans 15 residues. Deletions cut 0 bases from V and 7 bases from J, with 10 bases between. General study results and limits: Patients and controls shared 25 to 35 CD8+ CDR3 sequences, highly expressed in patients. Statistical testing detected no significant gap in CD8+ Simpson's diversity between patients and controls.

The receptor's source is a human donor in good health. The sequenced sample consisted of sorted CD4+, CD8+, or CD8+CD57+ T cells (not recorded which) from PBMCs. V is TRBV6-4 and J is TRBJ1-6; D is possibly TRBD1 (6 bases). CDR3 region: CASSDSGQGNSPLHF. CDR3 DNA: TGTGCCAGCAGTGACTCAGGGCAGGGGAATTCACCCCTCCACTTT.